This TCR beta chain was documented in a study of tumor-infiltrating lymphocytes in primary liver carcinoma. The study's findings and limits: Overlap in tumor-adjacent and tumor-blood pairs fell below that of tumor region pairs.

The template, 500 ng total RNA, yielded TCR beta cDNA made with a constant-region primer. Slightly modified ARM-PCR served as the procedure for the TCR beta libraries. These libraries came from three rounds of nested multiplex PCR. Researchers ran the first two PCR rounds for approximately 10 cycles each with TRBV1-TRBV30 forward primers and a C-beta reverse primer. MiXCR, run by TCRdb on the multiplex PCR reads, gives a single entry per CDR3 protein. This table has around 120,000 distinct CDR3 sequences, around 70% appearing once. CDR3 length equals 14 residues. Germline assignment: CDR1 MNHNY and CDR2 SVGAGI (reference sequence). With respect to this clonotype: The antigen remains unidentified. Compared with germline, one end of the junction differs, possibly owing to a read error.

Unsorted bulk tissue, about 19-32 mg of it, served as the source for co-extraction of RNA and DNA. Patients diagnosed with primary liver carcinoma received treatment through surgical resection. Patients had chronic HBV infection and were treatment-naive. Sequencing was done on a sample of tumor-adjacent normal liver tissue. This chain links TRBV6-6 with TRBJ2-1, with 12 bases identical to TRBD2. The TCR was taken from a woman aged 60-70 years with primary liver carcinoma and hepatitis B virus infection. CDR3 coding DNA: TGTGTCAGCAGTTCACTAGCGGGAGGCAACGAGCAGTTCTTC. Protein: CVSSSLAGGNEQFF.